This section outlines one T cell receptor (beta chain) sequence together with its context. Its antigen is currently unknown. This sample is drawn from a study of CD8 T cells in ankylosing spondylitis. General study results and limits: Certain motif variants had earlier appeared in reactive arthritis synovial fluid and blood. A TCR beta motif of under 10 highly homologous variants appeared characteristic of ankylosing spondylitis blood. The authors found the disease-linked clones to be CD8+ and relatively rare in peripheral blood. It was reported that disease-linked clones were significantly enriched in matched ankylosing spondylitis synovial fluid.

This CDR3 comprises 13 residues. V shed 8 bases and J shed 6 bases, with 14 bases lying between them. Looked up from germline, CDR1 is MRHNA and CDR2 is SNTAGT. Each TCR beta library was made by quantitative 5'-RACE that incorporated molecular barcodes. One entry per CDR3 protein, called by TCRdb with MiXCR from the 5' RACE reads. The table has around 770,000 distinct CDR3 sequences, approximately 12% seen once. Source material: blood, either unsorted or a sorted T cell fraction (not recorded which). The chain carries TRBV6-4 and TRBJ1-5; D ambiguous. The TCR was taken from a male donor with ankylosing spondylitis. Written as DNA, the CDR3 is TGTGCCAGCCCCGTACCCTCCGCTCAGCCCCAGCATTTT. Amino acid sequence: CASPVPSAQPQHF.